The TCR beta chain under discussion was sequenced for a study of shared clonotypes between healthy human individuals. About the study: The plates for each donor numbered three CD4 naive, three CD4 memory, two CD8 naive and one CD8 memory.

The naive CD8 fraction comprised CD45RO-negative cells positively selected for CCR7 and excluded terminally differentiated effector memory CD45RA+ cells. Donors comprised healthy HIV-negative adults lacking recent acute infections or vaccinations. This clone has just one count. Trimming took 3 bases from V and 2 from J; bases not matched to a gene: 3. The CDR3 sequence is 15 residues long. Germline V gene lookup returns CDR1 SGHKS and CDR2 YYEKEE (reference sequence). The repertoire was sequenced with immunoSEQ multiplex PCR; TCRdb's copy has only in-frame clones and lacks some. The sample lists about 600,000 clones, about 98% seen once, with 0.3% in the top ten.

This TCR was recovered from a man aged 25 to 45 in good health. The chain links TRBV5-5 to TRBJ2-5, with 11 bases fitting TRBD2. Sequencing used naive CD8+ T cells sorted from blood. This CDR3 is CASSWGLAVQETQYF. DNA for the CDR3: TGTGCCAGCAGCTGGGGACTAGCGGTACAAGAGACCCAGTACTTC.